This T cell receptor (beta chain) was observed in a study of blood T cell repertoires in COVID-19. Overall study context: Samples came from the United States, Italy and Spain, spanning acute and convalescent COVID-19. T cells, B-cell-depleted T cells, or PBMCs provided the cDNA or gDNA that served as material.

Recovered participants had two consecutive negative NP/OP PCR tests, healthcare professional clearance, or symptom resolution. Per the authors' pipeline: Quantification of nucleated cells was approximated via reference gene primer amplification. The method was immunoSEQ multiplex PCR; TCRdb's version includes in-frame clones alone and lacks a portion of them. V and J calls plus clone size are reproduced from that table; the DNA served to infer D and trimming. The table has over 300,000 clones, around nine tenths seen once. Germline lookup yields CDR1 SGHTA and CDR2 FQGNSA. After removal of 0 bases from V and 2 bases from J, the junction contained 1 base not matched to a gene. The CDR3 is 14 residues long.

The origin of this receptor is a woman in her forties who had recovered from COVID-19. The chain employs TRBV7-2 and TRBJ2-7; 7 bases are shared with TRBD2. Material for sequencing was PBMCs or T cells enriched from blood (not recorded which). The CDR3 DNA sequence: TGTGCCAGCAGCTTAGCGGGGGGGACCTACGAGCAGTACTTC. The encoded protein is CASSLAGGTYEQYF.